The rows below give T cell receptor beta chains drawn from one sample of a study of T cell responses to AZD1222 COVID-19 vaccine. The protocol was immunoSEQ multiplex PCR, while the TCRdb copy is restricted to in-frame clones and leaves out a portion. The sample includes 98,000 or so clones, 80% to 90% seen only once; the top ten take about 8.7%. The source material was peripheral blood, sampled on day 0 of AZD1222 vaccination. These receptors were obtained from an adult in good health. CDR3s include the opening cysteine and the closing phenylalanine or tryptophan. The D gene is left open where the match is weak. The size of a clone is reported for some rows only, either as once, few or many, or as a class for expanded clones.

D	V	size	J	CDR3	DNA
TRBD1	TRBV6-5	NA	TRBJ1-1	CASSYSRTGRADLAFF	TGTGCCAGCAGTTACTCTCGGACAGGGAGGGCGGATTTGGCTTTCTTT
NA	TRBV19	NA	TRBJ1-2	CASSIAGDYGYTF	TGTGCCAGTAGTATTGCGGGGGACTATGGCTACACCTTC
NA	TRBV5-1	NA	TRBJ1-2	CASSFHRVYGYTF	TGCGCCAGCAGCTTTCACAGGGTCTATGGCTACACCTTC
NA	TRBV28	NA	TRBJ1-1	CASSKGGTEAFF	TGTGCCAGCAGCAAAGGCGGGACTGAAGCTTTCTTT
NA	TRBV19	NA	TRBJ2-3	CASRPWSTDTQYF	TGTGCCAGTAGGCCTTGGAGCACAGATACGCAGTATTTT
NA	TRBV9	NA	TRBJ2-1	CASSVVSGQGGEQFF	TGTGCCAGCAGCGTAGTAAGCGGCCAGGGGGGTGAGCAGTTCTTC
NA	TRBV11-3	NA	TRBJ1-1	CASSGRNTEAFF	TGTGCCAGCAGCGGAAGGAACACTGAAGCTTTCTTT
NA	TRBV27	once	TRBJ1-2	CASSLSIWGEYGYTF	TGTGCCAGCAGTTTATCTATTTGGGGGGAGTATGGCTACACCTTC
TRBD1	TRBV7-2	NA	TRBJ1-6	CASSLGTGLSPLHF	TGTGCCAGCAGCTTAGGGACAGGGCTTTCACCCCTCCACTTT
NA	TRBV7-9	NA	TRBJ1-1	CASSLAPSTEAFF	TGTGCCAGCAGCTTAGCTCCATCCACTGAAGCTTTCTTT
NA	TRBV9	few	TRBJ1-1	CASSVAERGGEAFF	TGTGCCAGCAGCGTAGCTGAGAGAGGGGGTGAAGCTTTCTTT
NA	TRBV7-9	NA	TRBJ2-4	CASRSQADQNIQYF	TGTGCCAGCAGATCCCAGGCGGATCAAAACATTCAGTACTTC
NA	TRBV4-3	NA	TRBJ2-2	CASSQEGGGELFF	TGCGCCAGCAGCCAAGAGGGGGGCGGGGAGCTGTTTTTT
NA	TRBV30	NA	TRBJ1-2	CAWRPPGQGYGYTF	TGTGCCTGGAGACCTCCGGGACAAGGCTATGGCTACACCTTC
TRBD1	TRBV14	NA	TRBJ2-2	CASSQGQGNTGELFF	TGTGCCAGCAGCCAGGGACAGGGAAACACCGGGGAGCTGTTTTTT
TRBD1	TRBV7-2	NA	TRBJ1-6	CASSWGQSSYNSPLHF	TGTGCCAGCAGCTGGGGACAGAGCTCCTATAATTCACCCCTCCACTTT
NA	TRBV3-1/TRBV3-2	NA	TRBJ1-1	CASRQGGLNTEAFF	TGTGCCAGCAGACAGGGAGGGTTGAACACTGAAGCTTTCTTT
NA	TRBV7-9	NA	TRBJ1-1	CASSFTGASGEAFF	TGTGCCAGCAGCTTTACCGGGGCTTCTGGGGAAGCTTTCTTT
NA	TRBV28	NA	TRBJ2-7	CASRDTPYEQYF	TGTGCCAGTCGGGACACCCCCTACGAGCAGTACTTC
TRBD2	TRBV28	once	TRBJ2-1	CASSELAGGPYSSYNEQFF	TGTGCCAGCAGTGAACTAGCGGGAGGGCCTTACAGCTCCTACAATGAGCAGTTCTTC
NA	TRBV3-1/TRBV3-2	NA	TRBJ2-5	CASSKRDSGILETQYF	TGTGCCAGCAGTAAGCGGGACAGCGGAATATTAGAGACCCAGTACTTC
TRBD1	TRBV27	few	TRBJ2-3	CASRGQGAADTQYF	TGTGCCAGCAGGGGGCAGGGGGCTGCAGATACGCAGTATTTT
NA	TRBV21-1	NA	TRBJ1-4	CASSSSGGGEKLFF	TGTGCCAGCAGCAGTTCAGGGGGCGGTGAAAAACTGTTTTTT
NA	TRBV6-4	NA	TRBJ2-3	CASSDRGPSSGTDTQYF	TGTGCCAGCAGTGACCGAGGACCCAGTAGCGGCACAGATACGCAGTATTTT
NA	TRBV19	few	TRBJ1-6	CASSVRGRTPLHF	TGTGCCAGTAGTGTACGGGGGCGGACACCCCTCCACTTT
NA	TRBV15	NA	TRBJ2-7	CATSRDRDLGYEQYF	TGTGCCACCAGCAGAGATCGCGACCTGGGGTACGAGCAGTACTTC
TRBD1	TRBV5-5	NA	TRBJ1-1	CASSIGTGRWTEAFF	TGTGCCAGCAGCATCGGGACAGGGCGATGGACTGAAGCTTTCTTT
TRBD1	TRBV3-1/TRBV3-2	NA	TRBJ1-4	CASSPRDRRWEKLFF	TGTGCCAGCAGCCCGCGGGACAGGCGTTGGGAAAAACTGTTTTTT
TRBD1	TRBV6-5	NA	TRBJ2-7	CASRGQGSTYEQYF	TGTGCCAGCCGGGGACAGGGGTCCACCTACGAGCAGTACTTC
TRBD1	TRBV18	NA	TRBJ1-2	CASSLWTGGDGYTF	TGTGCCAGCTCACTATGGACAGGGGGCGATGGCTACACCTTC
TRBD1	TRBV7-4	NA	TRBJ1-5	CASSNRGRYSLYSNQPQHF	TGTGCCAGCAGCAACAGGGGTAGGTATAGTCTATATAGCAATCAGCCCCAGCATTTT
NA	TRBV24-1	NA	TRBJ1-2	CATSDLISGYTF	TGTGCCACCAGTGATTTAATCTCTGGCTACACCTTC
NA	TRBV27	once	TRBJ1-5	CASRPLGYNQPQHF	TGTGCCAGCCGTCCCCTGGGGTACAATCAGCCCCAGCATTTT
NA	TRBV5-1	NA	TRBJ1-3	CASSFGPSGNTIYF	TGCGCCAGCAGCTTCGGACCCTCTGGAAACACCATATATTTT
NA	TRBV14	NA	TRBJ1-6	CASSQDPGPYGSYNSPLHF	TGTGCCAGCAGCCAAGACCCGGGGCCGTATGGCTCCTATAATTCACCCCTCCACTTT
NA	TRBV9	NA	TRBJ2-7	CASSVVVNGEQYF	TGTGCCAGCAGCGTAGTGGTAAACGGCGAGCAGTACTTC
TRBD2	TRBV19	NA	TRBJ2-1	CATDSSTGGPYNEQFF	TGTGCGACAGACAGTTCCACGGGAGGGCCTTACAATGAGCAGTTCTTC
NA	TRBV20-1	NA	TRBJ2-5	CSARGQETQYF	TGCAGTGCTCGGGGTCAAGAGACCCAGTACTTC
NA	TRBV27	NA	TRBJ1-5	CASRTLYSNQPQHF	TGTGCCAGCAGGACCCTTTATAGCAATCAGCCCCAGCATTTT
NA	TRBV28	NA	TRBJ1-1	CASREGWNTEAFF	TGTGCCAGCAGAGAGGGATGGAACACTGAAGCTTTCTTT
NA	TRBV7-9	NA	TRBJ1-1	CASSLAGRNTEAFF	TGTGCCAGCAGCTTGGCAGGGAGGAACACTGAAGCTTTCTTT
TRBD1	TRBV7-9	NA	TRBJ2-7	CASAPGQYSYEQYF	TGTGCCAGTGCACCGGGACAGTATTCCTACGAGCAGTACTTC
NA	TRBV21-1	NA	TRBJ1-1	CASSSYRGPYTEAFF	TGTGCCAGCAGCTCGTACAGGGGGCCGTACACTGAAGCTTTCTTT
NA	TRBV20-1	once	TRBJ2-4	CSASLLAKNIQYF	TGCAGTGCTAGTTTACTAGCCAAAAACATTCAGTACTTC
TRBD2	TRBV28	NA	TRBJ2-7	CASSLFSAGDYEQYF	TGTGCCAGCAGTTTATTCTCGGCGGGGGACTACGAGCAGTACTTC
TRBD1	TRBV30	once	TRBJ1-1	CAWSVNSGTGRTFF	TGTGCCTGGAGTGTAAATTCCGGGACAGGGAGGACTTTCTTT
NA	TRBV6-5	once	TRBJ1-3	CASRRGYSGNTIYF	TGTGCCAGCAGAAGGGGCTACTCTGGAAACACCATATATTTT
NA	TRBV4-3	NA	TRBJ2-7	CASSQDPDTLGHEQYF	TGCGCCAGCAGCCAAGATCCTGACACGCTCGGCCACGAGCAGTACTTC
NA	TRBV3-1/TRBV3-2	NA	TRBJ1-2	CASSQDRLRSDSYGYTF	TGTGCCAGCAGCCAAGATCGTCTCAGGTCGGACAGCTATGGCTACACCTTC
TRBD1	TRBV9	NA	TRBJ2-4	CASSAETGTGKNIQYF	TGTGCCAGCAGCGCCGAAACCGGGACAGGGAAAAACATTCAGTACTTC
NA	TRBV9	NA	TRBJ1-2	CASSPQGGQRQANYGYTF	TGTGCCAGCAGCCCCCAGGGTGGACAGCGCCAAGCTAACTATGGCTACACCTTC